This T cell receptor (beta chain) was recorded in a study of cytomegalovirus exposure and HLA in healthy donors. As for the donors, each was a healthy bone marrow donor. This CDR3 is built from 13 residues. With 1 base removed from V and 6 bases from J, the gap between germline ends came to 10 bases. The germline gives CDR1 MGHRA, CDR2 YSYEKL. Findings and limits, study-wide: Later analysis identified about 17,000 TCR beta sequences associated with HLA alleles, using a false discovery rate threshold of 0.05.

Note on this clone: Its antigen is still unknown.

PCR used 60 Vbeta primers and 13 Jbeta primers. Measured with immunoSEQ multiplex PCR; TCRdb has only the in-frame clones, and not every one. The repertoire holds 110,000 to 150,000 clones, with 75% to 85% as singletons. The specimen was PBMCs. The sequence was obtained from a woman aged 18-30 years in good health and CMV-seropositive. The V call is TRBV4-1, the J call TRBJ2-7; perhaps TRBD1 as D (5 bases). CDR3 in DNA: TGCGCCAGCAGCCAAGTAATGGGGCCCGAGCAGTACTTC. Translating gives CASSQVMGPEQYF.